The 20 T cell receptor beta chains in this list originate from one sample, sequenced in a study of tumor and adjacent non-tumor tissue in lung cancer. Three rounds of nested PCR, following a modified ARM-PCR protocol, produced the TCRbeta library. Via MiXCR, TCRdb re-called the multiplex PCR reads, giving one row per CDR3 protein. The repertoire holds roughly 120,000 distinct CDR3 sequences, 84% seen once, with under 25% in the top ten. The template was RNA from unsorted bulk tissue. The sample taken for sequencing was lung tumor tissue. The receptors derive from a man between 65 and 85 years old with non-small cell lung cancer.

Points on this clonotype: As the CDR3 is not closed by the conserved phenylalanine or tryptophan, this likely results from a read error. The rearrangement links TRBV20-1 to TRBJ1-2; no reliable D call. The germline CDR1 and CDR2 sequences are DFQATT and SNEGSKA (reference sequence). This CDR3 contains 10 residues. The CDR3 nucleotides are TGCAATGTTAAATGGGGTGGCTACACCTTA. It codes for CNVKWGGYTL.

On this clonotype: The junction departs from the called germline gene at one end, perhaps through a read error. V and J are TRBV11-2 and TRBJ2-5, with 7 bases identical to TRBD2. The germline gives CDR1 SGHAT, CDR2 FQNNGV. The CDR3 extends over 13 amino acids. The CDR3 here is CASNLDPRLALYF. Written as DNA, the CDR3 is TGTGCCAGCAACTTAGATCCCAGACTAGCTCTGTACTTC.

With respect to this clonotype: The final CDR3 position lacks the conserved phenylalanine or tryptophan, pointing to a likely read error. CDR3 nucleotide sequence: TGCAGTGCCCCTGGGGAGATTGACAGGGTTAATCAGCCCCAGCATTAT. It codes for CSAPGEIDRVNQPQHY. V is TRBV20-1 and J is TRBJ1-5; 7 bases map to TRBD1. The germline gives CDR1 DFQATT, CDR2 SNEGSKA (reference sequence). V lost 6 bases and J lost 4; bases outside the gene matches: 15. CDR3 size: 16 residues.

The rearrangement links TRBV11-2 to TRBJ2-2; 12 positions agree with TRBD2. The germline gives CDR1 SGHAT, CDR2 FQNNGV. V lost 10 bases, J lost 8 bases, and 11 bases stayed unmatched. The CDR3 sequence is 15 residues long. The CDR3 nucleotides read TGTGCCAACATCCCCCTAGCGGGGGGGACAGGGGAGCTGTTTTTT. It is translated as CANIPLAGGTGELFF.

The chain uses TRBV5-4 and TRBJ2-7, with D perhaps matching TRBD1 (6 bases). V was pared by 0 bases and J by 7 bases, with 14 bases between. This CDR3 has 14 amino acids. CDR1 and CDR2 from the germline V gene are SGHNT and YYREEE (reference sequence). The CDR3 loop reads CASSLDRAQYEQYF. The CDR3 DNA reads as TGTGCCAGCAGCTTGGACAGGGCCCAATATGAGCAGTACTTC.

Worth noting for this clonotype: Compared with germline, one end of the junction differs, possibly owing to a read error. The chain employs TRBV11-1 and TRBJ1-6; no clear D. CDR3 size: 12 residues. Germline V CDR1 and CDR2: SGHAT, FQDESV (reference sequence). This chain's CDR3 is CTSSLDRSPLHF. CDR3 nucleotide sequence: TGTACCAGCAGCTTGGACCGTTCACCCCTCCACTTT.

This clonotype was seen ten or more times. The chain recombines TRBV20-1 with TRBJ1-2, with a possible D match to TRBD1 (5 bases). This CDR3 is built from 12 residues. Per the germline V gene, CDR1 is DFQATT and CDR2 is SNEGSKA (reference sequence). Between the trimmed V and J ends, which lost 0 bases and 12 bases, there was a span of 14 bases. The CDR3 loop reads CSARDEGTANTF. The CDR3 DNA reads TGCAGTGCTAGAGATGAGGGGACCGCCAACACCTTC.

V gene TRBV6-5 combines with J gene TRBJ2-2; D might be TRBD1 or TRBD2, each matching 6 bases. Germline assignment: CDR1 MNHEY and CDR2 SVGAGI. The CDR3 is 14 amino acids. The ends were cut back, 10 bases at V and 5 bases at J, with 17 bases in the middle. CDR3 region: CANGGRRGTGELFF. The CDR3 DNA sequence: TGTGCCAACGGGGGCAGGAGGGGGACCGGGGAGCTGTTTTTT.

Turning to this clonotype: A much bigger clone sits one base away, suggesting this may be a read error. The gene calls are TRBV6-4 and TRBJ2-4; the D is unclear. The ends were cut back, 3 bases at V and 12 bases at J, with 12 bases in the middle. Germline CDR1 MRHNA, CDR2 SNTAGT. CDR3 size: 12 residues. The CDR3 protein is CASSDTNGTQYF. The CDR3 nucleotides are TGTGCCAGCAGTGATACAAATGGCACTCAGTACTTC.

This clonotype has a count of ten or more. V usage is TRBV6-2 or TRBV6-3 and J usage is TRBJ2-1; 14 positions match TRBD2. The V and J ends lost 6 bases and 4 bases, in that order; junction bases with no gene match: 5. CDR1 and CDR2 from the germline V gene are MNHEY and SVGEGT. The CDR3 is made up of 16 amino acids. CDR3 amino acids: CASRRTSGRLYNEQFF. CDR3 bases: TGTGCCAGCAGGCGGACTAGCGGGAGGTTATACAATGAGCAGTTCTTC.

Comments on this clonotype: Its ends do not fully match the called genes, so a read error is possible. CDR3 DNA sequence: TGTGCCAGCAGCTGGGACTTCGGGGAAGAGGCCCAGTACTTC. Translation: CASSWDFGEEAQYF. V usage is TRBV5-6 and J usage is TRBJ2-5, with a possible D match to TRBD2 (6 bases). The CDR3 is made up of 14 amino acids. The germline V gene has CDR1 SGHDT and CDR2 YYEEEE.

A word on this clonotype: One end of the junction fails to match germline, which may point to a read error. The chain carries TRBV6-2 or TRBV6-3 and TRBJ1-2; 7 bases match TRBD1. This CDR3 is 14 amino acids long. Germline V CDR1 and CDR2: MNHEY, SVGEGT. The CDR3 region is CGSSYPTGANGYTF. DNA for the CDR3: TGTGGCAGCAGTTACCCCACAGGGGCTAATGGTTACACCTTC.

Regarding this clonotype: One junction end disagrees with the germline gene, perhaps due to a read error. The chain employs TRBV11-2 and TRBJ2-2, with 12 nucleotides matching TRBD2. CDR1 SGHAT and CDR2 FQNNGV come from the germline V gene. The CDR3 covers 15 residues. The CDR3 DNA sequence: TGTGTCAGCAGCCCCCTAGCGGGAGGGGCTGGGGAGCTGTTTTTT. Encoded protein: CVSSPLAGGAGELFF.

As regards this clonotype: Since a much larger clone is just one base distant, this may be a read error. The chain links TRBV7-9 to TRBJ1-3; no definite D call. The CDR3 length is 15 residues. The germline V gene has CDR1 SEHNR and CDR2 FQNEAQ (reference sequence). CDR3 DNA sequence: TGTGCCAGCAGCCCCTCGGGGAGAACTGGAAACACCATGTATTTT. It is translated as CASSPSGRTGNTMYF.

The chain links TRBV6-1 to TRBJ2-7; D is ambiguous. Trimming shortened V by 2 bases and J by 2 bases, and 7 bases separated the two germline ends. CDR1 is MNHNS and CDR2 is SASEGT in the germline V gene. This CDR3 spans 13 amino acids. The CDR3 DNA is TGTGCCAGCAGTGAAACTGAGACCTACGAGCAGTACTTC. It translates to CASSETETYEQYF.

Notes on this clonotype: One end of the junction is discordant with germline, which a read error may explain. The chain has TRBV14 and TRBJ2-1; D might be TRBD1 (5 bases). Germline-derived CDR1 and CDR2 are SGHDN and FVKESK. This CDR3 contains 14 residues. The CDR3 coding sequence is TGTGCCAGCAACATTCAGGGCCCTTACAATGAGCAATTCTTC. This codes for CASNIQGPYNEQFF.

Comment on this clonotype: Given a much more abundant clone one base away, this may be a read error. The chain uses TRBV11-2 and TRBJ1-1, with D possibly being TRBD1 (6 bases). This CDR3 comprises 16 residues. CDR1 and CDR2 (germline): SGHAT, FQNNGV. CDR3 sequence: CDSSQGRAGVFTEAFF. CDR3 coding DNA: TGTGACAGCAGCCAAGGTAGGGCAGGGGTCTTCACTGAAGCTTTCTTT.

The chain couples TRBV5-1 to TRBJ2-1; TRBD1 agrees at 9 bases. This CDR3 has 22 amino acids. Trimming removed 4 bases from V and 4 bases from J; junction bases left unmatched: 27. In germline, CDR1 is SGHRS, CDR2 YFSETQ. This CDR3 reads CASSPLQGASGAPRGRYNEQFF. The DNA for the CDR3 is TGCGCCAGCAGCCCACTACAGGGGGCTAGCGGTGCCCCGAGGGGGCGATACAATGAGCAGTTCTTC.

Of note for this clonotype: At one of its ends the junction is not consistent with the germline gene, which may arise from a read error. DNA for the CDR3: TGTGCCAGCAGTAGTGCAGGGGGCTCTGGGGCCAACGTCCTGATTTTC. Amino acid sequence: CASSSAGGSGANVLIF. V usage is TRBV6-5 and J usage is TRBJ2-6; 8 bases fit TRBD1. Germline V gene lookup returns CDR1 MNHEY and CDR2 SVGAGI. This CDR3 is built from 16 residues.

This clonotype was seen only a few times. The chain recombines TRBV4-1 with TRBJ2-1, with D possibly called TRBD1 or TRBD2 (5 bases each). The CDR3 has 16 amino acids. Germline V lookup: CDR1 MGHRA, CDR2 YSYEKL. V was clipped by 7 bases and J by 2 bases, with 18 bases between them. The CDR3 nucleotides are TGCGCCAGCAATCGCTCCACGGGGCTTACCTACAATGAGCAGTTCTTC. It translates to CASNRSTGLTYNEQFF.